The sample holds many counts of the clone carrying this TCR beta chain. Its antigen remains unidentified. This entry is derived from a study of T cells in Graves' hyperthyroidism and ophthalmopathy. Looking at the study overall: Blood was drawn when the patient was first diagnosed and still untreated. Study-level points and caveats: Progression to ophthalmopathy was predicted a median of 6.5 months early.

The patients, who ranged from 18 to 65 in age, presented with newly diagnosed hyperthyroidism lasting under 2 months. Lactation, pregnancy, other autoimmune disease or uncontrolled infection led to exclusion of patients. This CDR3 has 15 amino acids. Germline-derived CDR1 and CDR2 are LGHDT and YNNKEL (reference sequence). Trimming cost V 3 bases and J 3 bases; bases outside gene matches: 4. TCR beta CDR3 region amplification was performed from RNA transcripts. Carried out on the TCR CDR3, a first-round RT-PCR used the HTBI primer set. TCRdb reanalysed the multiplex PCR reads using MiXCR and keeps one entry per CDR3 protein. This table has around 240,000 distinct CDR3 sequences, 14% to 15% appearing once.

This chain links TRBV3-1 with TRBJ2-7; 11 positions match TRBD2. The clonotype was recovered from a woman in her thirties or forties with Graves' hyperthyroidism that later progressed to Graves' ophthalmopathy. What was sequenced was blood. Here the CDR3 DNA reads TGTGCCAGCAGCCATCGACTAGCGGGACTCTACGAGCAGTACTTC. Its protein product is CASSHRLAGLYEQYF.